This TCR beta chain was observed in a study of breast tumors, draining lymph nodes, adjacent tissues. In this sample, this clonotype turned up many times. Its antigen is not identified. The lymph nodes were axillary draining lymph nodes from breast cancer patients. In germline, CDR1 is DFQATT, CDR2 SNEGSKA (reference sequence). The V gene end was trimmed by 7 bases and the J gene end by 4 bases; junction bases not matched to a gene: 6. The CDR3 runs 14 residues. TCRdb called the multiplex PCR reads again in MiXCR, with one record for every CDR3 protein. The sample holds approximately 100,000 distinct CDR3 sequences, 30% seen once. Study results and caveats: The lymph node origin of tumor T cells was framed as consistent with a hypothesis, not demonstrated. Data fit most tumor T cells coming from lymph node, expanding in tumor. Luminal-like breast cancer showed significantly greater tumor-nontumor repertoire similarity than basal-like breast cancer did. Compared with lymph nodes, tumors were less diverse; compared with nontumor tissue, more.

Sequenced sample: axillary lymph node tissue. The TCR originated in a female donor with breast cancer. Some clones in this sample may be carry-over from other donors' samples. The V gene is TRBV20-1, the J gene TRBJ2-1; 11 nucleotides match TRBD2. CDR3 DNA sequence: TGCAGTGTCTATGGGACTAGCGGTTACAATGAGCAGTTCTTC. It encodes CSVYGTSGYNEQFF.